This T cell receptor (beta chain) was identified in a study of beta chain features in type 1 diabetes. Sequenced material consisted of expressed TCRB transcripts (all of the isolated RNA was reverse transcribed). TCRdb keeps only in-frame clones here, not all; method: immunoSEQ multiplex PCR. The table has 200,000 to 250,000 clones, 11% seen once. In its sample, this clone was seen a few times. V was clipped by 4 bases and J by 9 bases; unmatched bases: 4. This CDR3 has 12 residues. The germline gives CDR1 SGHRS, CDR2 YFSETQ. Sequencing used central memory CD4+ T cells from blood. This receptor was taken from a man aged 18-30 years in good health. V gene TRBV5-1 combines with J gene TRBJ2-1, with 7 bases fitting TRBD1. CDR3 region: CASSRDSLEQFF. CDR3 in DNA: TGCGCCAGCAGCAGGGACAGCCTTGAGCAGTTCTTC. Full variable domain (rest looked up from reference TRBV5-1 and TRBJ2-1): KAGVTQTPRYLIKTRGQQVTLSCSPISGHRSVSWYQQTPGQGLQFLFEYFSETQRNKGNFPGRFSGRQFSNSRSEMNVSTLELGDSALYLCASSRDSLEQFFGPGTRLTVL.